What follows are 29 T cell receptor beta chains derived from one specimen sequenced in a study of cytomegalovirus exposure and HLA in healthy donors. Primers: 60 Vbeta forward and 13 Jbeta reverse. Using immunoSEQ multiplex PCR, the repertoire was profiled, and TCRdb retains in-frame clones only, with some absent. The table shows 250,000 to 350,000 clones, with roughly 89% occurring only once. Sequencing was performed on PBMCs. The receptor source for this set is a man aged 35-49 years in good health and CMV-seropositive.

With respect to this clone: The germline gene is not matched at one end of the junction; a read error may be the cause. The chain recombines TRBV7-9 with TRBJ2-1; the D is unclear. The germline V gene has CDR1 SEHNR and CDR2 FQNEAQ (reference sequence). The length of the CDR3 is 12 residues. The CDR3: CSSTARVNEQFF. For the CDR3, the DNA is TGTTCCAGCACCGCTCGCGTCAATGAGCAGTTCTTC. The full variable domain, in which reference TRBV7-9 and TRBJ2-1 provide the parts outside the CDR3, is DTGVSQNPRHKITKRGQNVTFRCDPISEHNRLYWYRQTLGQGPEFLTYFQNEAQLEKSRLLSDRFSAERPKGSFSTLEIQRTEQGDSAMYLCSSTARVNEQFFGPGTRLTVL.

The chain carries TRBV5-5 and TRBJ2-6; D is perhaps TRBD1 (5 bases). The germline V gene has CDR1 SGHKS and CDR2 YYEKEE (reference sequence). V gave up 1 base and J gave up 2 bases, with 13 bases separating them. The CDR3 extends over 17 amino acids. The CDR3 DNA sequence: TGTGCCAGCAGCTTGTCGGCAGGGTCGACTGGGGCCAACGTCCTGACTTTC. It translates to CASSLSAGSTGANVLTF.

The chain links TRBV6-5 to TRBJ2-7, with 9 bases identical to TRBD1. J gave up 3 bases and V 6 bases, and 3 bases lay outside the gene matches. Germline values: CDR1 MNHEY, CDR2 SVGAGI. This CDR3 region has 13 residues. The CDR3 sequence: CASSRDRDYEQYF. In nucleotides, the CDR3 is TGTGCCAGCAGCAGGGACAGGGACTACGAGCAGTACTTC.

This chain joins TRBV21-1 and TRBJ2-1; TRBD2 is the table's D call, not checked against the DNA. TRBV21-1 is assigned pseudogene status. CDR3 length: 15 amino acids. For the CDR3, the DNA is TGTGCCAGCAGCAAAGTGAACGGGTTCATCAATGAGCAGTTCTTC. Its translation: CASSKVNGFINEQFF.

The chain is built from TRBV12-5 and TRBJ1-1; D is unclear. Germline CDR1 LGHNT, CDR2 FRNRAP. The CDR3 totals 13 residues. V was pared by 7 bases and J by 0 bases, with 9 bases between. The CDR3 loop is CASAVAMNTEAFF. CDR3 bases: TGTGCTAGTGCCGTGGCCATGAACACTGAAGCTTTCTTT.

This chain links TRBV6-5 with TRBJ2-1; 9 bases match TRBD2. J lost 4 bases, V lost 2 bases, and 6 bases had no gene match. There are 16 residues in the CDR3. CDR1 and CDR2 from the germline V gene are MNHEY and SVGAGI. The CDR3 DNA reads as TGTGCCAGCAGTTACGGGCTAGCGGGGTCGTACAATGAGCAGTTCTTC. This encodes CASSYGLAGSYNEQFF.

The chain recombines TRBV2 with TRBJ2-5; 10 positions match TRBD2. The junction had 7 bases not matched to a gene; V was cut back by 2 bases and J by 4 bases. The CDR3 consists of 16 residues. In germline, CDR1 is SNHLY, CDR2 FYNNEI. The CDR3 DNA sequence: TGTGCCAGCAGTGAATCGAGCGGGAGGGCCGTAGAGACCCAGTACTTC. Translation gives CASSESSGRAVETQYF.

V is TRBV7-6 and J is TRBJ2-5; weak D call: TRBD1 (6 bases). This CDR3 spans 15 amino acids. Germline CDR1 and CDR2: SGHVS and FNYEAQ. V was trimmed by 3 bases and J by 5 bases, leaving 16 bases between them. CDR3 in amino acids: CASSFAPQGSETQYF. The CDR3 region has the DNA TGTGCCAGCAGCTTTGCCCCCCAGGGGTCCGAGACCCAGTACTTC.

The V gene is TRBV14, the J gene TRBJ2-7, with a weak D call TRBD2 (6 bases). CDR3 length: 15 residues. Germline V gene data show CDR1 as SGHDN and CDR2 as FVKESK. Trimming shortened V by 4 bases and J by 3 bases, and 16 bases separated the two germline ends. The CDR3 reads CASSRLTGTFYEQYF. The CDR3 coding sequence is TGTGCCAGCAGCCGTTTGACCGGGACTTTCTACGAGCAGTACTTC.

The V call is TRBV7-2, the J call TRBJ2-7; tentatively, D is TRBD2 (6 bases). CDR3 length: 18 residues. The V gene lost 3 bases and the J gene lost 2 bases, with 23 bases spanning the gap. Germline V gene lookup returns CDR1 SGHTA and CDR2 FQGNSA. The CDR3 loop is CASSFPRGRGTSTYEQYF. The CDR3 nucleotides read TGTGCCAGCAGCTTCCCCCGCGGCCGCGGGACGTCGACCTACGAGCAGTACTTC.

The chain recombines TRBV6-6 with TRBJ2-5; 9 bases map to TRBD1. The J call may be incorrect, as the DNA end agrees better with TRBJ2-7. Germline loops: CDR1 MNHNY, CDR2 SVGAGI (reference sequence). The CDR3 totals 14 residues. CDR3 nucleotides: TGTGCCAGCAGACAGGGGGCCAGCTCCTACGAGCAGTACTTC. Translating it yields CASRQGASSYEQYF.

The chain couples TRBV27 to TRBJ1-2; D call uncertain. V was shortened by 10 bases and J by 3 bases, with 15 bases between the two germline ends. Germline assignment: CDR1 MNHEY and CDR2 SMNVEV (reference sequence). The CDR3 runs 13 residues. The CDR3 sequence: CATRDTGYYGYTF. In nucleotides, the CDR3 is TGTGCCACCCGAGATACGGGGTACTATGGCTACACCTTC.

The V call is TRBV5-1, the J call TRBJ2-5, with 7 bases aligning to TRBD1. The CDR3 runs to 15 residues. Trimming removed 4 bases from V and 1 base from J; junction bases left unmatched: 7. The germline V gene has CDR1 SGHRS and CDR2 YFSETQ. CDR3 in amino acids: CASSAGTDFQETQYF. CDR3 sequence (DNA): TGCGCCAGCAGCGCCGGGACAGACTTCCAAGAGACCCAGTACTTC.

The rearrangement links TRBV27 to TRBJ2-3; D uncertain. This CDR3 region has 15 residues. CDR1 is MNHEY, CDR2 SMNVEV, per germline (reference sequence). The V end lost 2 bases, the J end lost 2 bases, and 11 bases lay between the germline ends. This CDR3 is CASSLAPGFTDTQYF. In DNA, the CDR3 is TGTGCCAGCAGTTTAGCTCCCGGGTTCACAGATACGCAGTATTTT.

V is TRBV5-4 and J is TRBJ2-7, with D unresolved. V was cut by 5 bases and J by 0 bases, with 9 bases left in between. CDR1 and CDR2 from the germline V gene are SGHNT and YYREEE (reference sequence). This CDR3 has 13 amino acids. The CDR3 reads CASRPYGSYEQYF. DNA of the CDR3: TGTGCCAGCAGACCGTACGGCTCCTACGAGCAGTACTTC.

Written as DNA, the CDR3 is TGTGCCAGCAGTCCCGGACAGGTTAGCAATCAGCCCCAGCATTTT. It encodes CASSPGQVSNQPQHF. The chain links TRBV28 to TRBJ1-5; 7 nucleotides line up with TRBD1. The CDR3 is 15 amino acids. Germline V gene data show CDR1 as MDHEN and CDR2 as SYDVKM. The V and J ends lost 5 bases and 0 bases, in that order; junction bases with no gene match: 4.

This CDR3 reads CASSLVGQGYNEQFF. The CDR3, as DNA: TGTGCCAGCAGCTTAGTGGGACAGGGGTACAATGAGCAGTTCTTC. The chain couples TRBV7-9 to TRBJ2-1; 10 bases fit TRBD1. The CDR3 totals 15 residues. The V gene end was trimmed by 1 base and the J gene end by 4 bases; junction bases not matched to a gene: 1. The germline V gene encodes CDR1 SEHNR and CDR2 FQNEAQ (reference sequence). Full variable domain (outside the CDR3, taken from reference TRBV7-9 and TRBJ2-1): DTGVSQNPRHKITKRGQNVTFRCDPISEHNRLYWYRQTLGQGPEFLTYFQNEAQLEKSRLLSDRFSAERPKGSFSTLEIQRTEQGDSAMYLCASSLVGQGYNEQFFGPGTRLTVL.

The chain employs TRBV11-2 and TRBJ2-1; TRBD1 aligns across 7 bases. This CDR3 has 12 residues. The trim removed 9 bases at V and 5 bases at J, leaving 4 bases unmatched. Germline lookup yields CDR1 SGHAT and CDR2 FQNNGV. DNA for the CDR3: TGTGCCAGTGGGGACAGACACAATGAGCAGTTCTTC. Its protein is CASGDRHNEQFF.

The V call is TRBV5-1, the J call TRBJ1-5; D is unresolved. Trimming stripped 1 base from V and 4 bases from J, with 15 bases between. Germline CDR1 reads SGHRS; CDR2 reads YFSETQ. The CDR3 consists of 16 residues. The CDR3, as DNA: TGCGCCAGCAGCTTGTTGGGCAGCCCCACTAATCAGCCCCAGCATTTT. The encoded protein is CASSLLGSPTNQPQHF. Drawing the rest from reference TRBV5-1 and TRBJ1-5, the complete variable domain is KAGVTQTPRYLIKTRGQQVTLSCSPISGHRSVSWYQQTPGQGLQFLFEYFSETQRNKGNFPGRFSGRQFSNSRSEMNVSTLELGDSALYLCASSLLGSPTNQPQHFGDGTRLSIL.

This CDR3 reads CASGPRDRIYGYTF. The DNA of the CDR3 is TGTGCCAGCGGGCCCCGGGACAGAATCTATGGCTACACCTTC. The chain uses TRBV6-5 and TRBJ1-2; 7 bases fit TRBD1. The V and J ends lost 8 bases and 4 bases, in that order; junction bases with no gene match: 10. Germline-derived CDR1 and CDR2 are MNHEY and SVGAGI. The CDR3 sequence is 14 residues long.

This chain uses TRBV30 with TRBJ1-2; perhaps TRBD1 as D (6 bases). Looked up from germline, CDR1 is GTSNPN and CDR2 is SVGIG (reference sequence). The CDR3 contains 13 residues. The ends were cut back, 0 bases at V and 4 bases at J, with 9 bases in the middle. The CDR3 nucleotides read TGTGCCTGGAGTGTAGGGGGACCCTATGGCTACACCTTC. The encoded protein is CAWSVGGPYGYTF.

The V call is TRBV27, the J call TRBJ2-7; 14 nucleotides line up with TRBD2. Germline-derived CDR1 and CDR2 are MNHEY and SMNVEV (reference sequence). After removal of 6 bases from V and 5 bases from J, the junction contained 3 bases not matched to a gene. The CDR3 spans 14 residues. CDR3 sequence: CASSGLAGGNEQYF. The DNA of the CDR3 is TGTGCCAGCAGCGGACTAGCGGGAGGAAACGAGCAGTACTTC.

The genes are TRBV27 and TRBJ1-4; tentatively, D is TRBD1 (5 bases). The CDR3 sequence is 16 residues long. From germline, CDR1 is MNHEY and CDR2 SMNVEV (reference sequence). V was clipped by 4 bases and J by 8 bases, with 20 bases between them. CDR3 amino acids: CASSSPARPGLEKLFF. CDR3 coding DNA: TGTGCCAGCAGTTCCCCCGCCCGTCCGGGACTGGAAAAACTGTTTTTT.

The J gene is TRBJ2-1, the V gene TRBV2; TRBD1 might be the D (6 bases). Looked up from germline, CDR1 is SNHLY and CDR2 is FYNNEI. The CDR3 spans 15 residues. Trimming took off 8 bases at V and 5 bases at J, with 19 bases between the two ends. The CDR3 DNA is TGTGCCAGCCTGAGGGGCAGGGGCCAAGACAATGAGCAGTTCTTC. Protein product: CASLRGRGQDNEQFF.

A remark on this clone: The same CDR3 also results from other DNA sequences found in this sample. This chain connects TRBV27 to TRBJ1-5, with D perhaps matching TRBD1 (6 bases). The CDR3 has 14 residues. Between the trimmed V and J ends, which lost 5 bases and 1 base, there was a span of 9 bases. Germline V gives CDR1 MNHEY, CDR2 SMNVEV (reference sequence). The CDR3 DNA is TGTGCCAGCAGTCTACAGGGAAGCAATCAGCCCCAGCATTTT. It encodes CASSLQGSNQPQHF.

V and J are TRBV9 and TRBJ1-1; 8 nucleotides align to TRBD1. The CDR3 totals 14 residues. The trim removed 4 bases at V and 6 bases at J, leaving 8 bases unmatched. Germline V gene lookup returns CDR1 SGDLS and CDR2 YYNGEE. The CDR3 loop is CASSPGTGGSEAFF. CDR3 nucleotide sequence: TGTGCCAGCAGCCCGGGGACAGGAGGGTCTGAAGCTTTCTTT.

This clone was picked up a small number of times. Other nucleotide sequences from this sample produce the same CDR3. This sequence joins TRBV6-4 and TRBJ2-1; TRBD1 aligns across 8 bases. CDR1 is MRHNA, CDR2 SNTAGT, per germline. The CDR3 covers 15 residues. V shed 3 bases, J shed 3 bases, and the junction held 4 bases outside the gene matches. CDR3 residues: CASSEFGTGYNEQFF. CDR3 nucleotide sequence: TGTGCCAGCAGTGAGTTCGGGACAGGCTACAATGAGCAGTTCTTC.

The chain recombines TRBV5-8 with TRBJ2-1, with D perhaps TRBD2 (6 bases). V shed 3 bases and J shed 8 bases, with 12 bases lying between them. The germline V gene encodes CDR1 SGHTS and CDR2 YDEGEE. The CDR3 loop spans 13 amino acids. CDR3 amino acids: CASSYQGGDEQFF. The DNA for the CDR3 is TGTGCCAGCAGCTATCAGGGCGGGGATGAGCAGTTCTTC.

This clone has only a few counts. The V gene is TRBV27, the J gene TRBJ2-5; D is uncertain. CDR1 is MNHEY and CDR2 is SMNVEV in the germline V gene (reference sequence). Trimming left V 3 bases short and J 2 bases short, with 7 bases between. This CDR3 has 13 amino acids. The DNA for the CDR3 is TGTGCCAGCAGTTTGGTACAGCAAGAGACCCAGTACTTC. Its translation is CASSLVQQETQYF.